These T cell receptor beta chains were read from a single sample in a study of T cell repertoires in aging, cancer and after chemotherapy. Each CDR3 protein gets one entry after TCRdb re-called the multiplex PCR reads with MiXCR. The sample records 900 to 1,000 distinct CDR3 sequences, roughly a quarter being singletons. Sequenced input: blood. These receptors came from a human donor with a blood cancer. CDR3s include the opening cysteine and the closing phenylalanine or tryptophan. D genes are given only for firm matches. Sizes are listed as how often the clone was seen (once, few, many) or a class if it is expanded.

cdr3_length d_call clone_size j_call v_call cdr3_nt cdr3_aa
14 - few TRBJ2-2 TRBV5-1 TGCGCCAGCAGCGGGGACCGAAACACCGGGGAGCTGTTTTTT CASSGDRNTGELFF
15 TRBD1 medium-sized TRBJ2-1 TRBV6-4 TGTGCCAGCAGTGACTCGGACAGGGGATCAGATGAGCAGTTCTTC CASSDSDRGSDEQFF